A selection of T cell receptor beta chains follows, all from one sample in a study of T-cell reconstitution after alpha-beta-depleted transplantation in children. TCRdb reprocessed the PCR reads with MiXCR, giving one entry per CDR3 protein. The table lists approximately 250,000 distinct CDR3 sequences, about 8.8% of them singletons, with approximately 5% in the top ten. Sequenced material: PBMCs from the stem cell graft donor, taken from the stem cell graft. Every receptor here comes from a human donor who donated a stem cell graft to a child with SCID. Each CDR3 is given with its conserved first and last residue. A D gene is named only where the DNA matches it firmly. A clone size is listed for some rows: how often the clone was seen (once, few, many), or a class if it is expanded.

d_call j_call v_call clone_size cdr3_nt cdr3_aa
. TRBJ2-5 TRBV18 many TGTGCCAGCTCACCCCTAGGGACGGACCAAGAGACCCAGTACTTC CASSPLGTDQETQYF
. TRBJ2-1 TRBV15 . TGTGCCACCAGCGCCCGGCGGCAGTACAATGAGCAGTTCTTC CATSARRQYNEQFF
. TRBJ1-2 TRBV5-1 . TGCGCCAGCAGCTTGGCCCTCGGACAGTTTGATGGCTACACCTTC CASSLALGQFDGYTF
. TRBJ1-1 TRBV3-1 many TGTGCCAGCAGCCCCGGGGACCGCCGACAAGCTTTCTTT CASSPGDRRQAFF
TRBD1 TRBJ1-5 TRBV24-1 many TGTGCCACCAGTGAGGACAGGGCCCACGTTGGCAATCAGCCCCAGCATTTT CATSEDRAHVGNQPQHF
. TRBJ2-3 TRBV20-1 many TGCAGTGCCCCCGGCTCTAGCGCCGGGGATACGCAGTATTTT CSAPGSSAGDTQYF
. TRBJ1-1 TRBV5-1 many TGCGCCAGCTGCCAAGGCGGGGGCCACCCTGAAGCTTTCTTT CASCQGGGHPEAFF
TRBD1 TRBJ1-4 TRBV5-1 many TGCGCCAGCAGCTTAGGTCGGACAGGGGCGGATGAAAAACTGTTTTTT CASSLGRTGADEKLFF
. TRBJ1-2 TRBV5-1 many TGCGCCAGCAGCTCCATTCCAGGGGAAGTAGACTTC CASSSIPGEVDF
. TRBJ1-1 TRBV5-1 . TGCGCCAGCAGCGTGGGGAGGCCCCGAGCGAACACTGAAGCTTTCTTT CASSVGRPRANTEAFF
. TRBJ2-5 TRBV7-2 many TGTGCCAGCAGCTTAGGATTGACGGAGGCCAGCGGGACCCAGTACTTC CASSLGLTEASGTQYF
. TRBJ1-1 TRBV20-1 many TGCAGTGCTAGGGAGACAGTCGAAGCTTTCTTT CSARETVEAFF
. TRBJ2-1 TRBV6-1 . TGTGCCAGCAGTGCCCGGGACACCTCCTACAATGAGCAGTTCTTC CASSARDTSYNEQFF
. TRBJ1-6 TRBV18 many TGTGCCAGCTCACCATCGGGGGCCCTAAATTCACCCCTCCACTTT CASSPSGALNSPLHF
TRBD1 TRBJ1-1 TRBV7-2 many TGTGCCAGCAGCTTCTCTCCGGGACAGTTGAACACTGAAGCTTTCTTT CASSFSPGQLNTEAFF
. TRBJ2-3 TRBV3-1 many TGTGCCAGCAGCCAACTACCACCAACAGATACGCAGTATTTT CASSQLPPTDTQYF
TRBD2 TRBJ2-1 TRBV5-1 many TGCGCCAGCAGCTTGATAGCGGGGGGCTCCTACAATGAGCAGTTCTTC CASSLIAGGSYNEQFF
. TRBJ1-1 TRBV7-2 many TGTGCCAGCAGCTCCCGAATTATGAACACTGAAGCTTTCTTT CASSSRIMNTEAFF
TRBD1 TRBJ1-1 TRBV6-5 few TGTGCCAGCACCTACTGGACAGGGGAAGCTTTCTTT CASTYWTGEAFF
. TRBJ1-1 TRBV5-1 many TGCGCCAGCAGCTTGGTCGGTGGACCGAAGAACACTGAAGCTTTCTTT CASSLVGGPKNTEAFF
TRBD2 TRBJ2-1 TRBV5-1 . TGCGCCAGCAGCCCACCCTATAGCGGGGGAGACAATGAGCAGTTCTTC CASSPPYSGGDNEQFF